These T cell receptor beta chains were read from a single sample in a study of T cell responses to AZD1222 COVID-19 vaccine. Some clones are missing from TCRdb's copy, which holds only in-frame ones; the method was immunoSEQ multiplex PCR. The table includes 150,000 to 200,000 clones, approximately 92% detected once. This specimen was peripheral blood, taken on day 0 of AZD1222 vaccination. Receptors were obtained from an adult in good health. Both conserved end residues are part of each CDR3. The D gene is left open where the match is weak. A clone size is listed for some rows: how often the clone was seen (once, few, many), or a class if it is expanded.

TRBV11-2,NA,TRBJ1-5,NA,CASSVTEGTVEQPQHF,TGTGCCAGCAGCGTAACAGAGGGAACAGTGGAACAGCCCCAGCATTTT
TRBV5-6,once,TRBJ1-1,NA,CASSFGVRDEAFF,TGTGCCAGCAGCTTTGGGGTGAGGGATGAAGCTTTCTTT
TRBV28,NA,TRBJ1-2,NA,CASRTEDNGYTF,TGTGCCAGCCGGACGGAAGATAATGGCTACACCTTC
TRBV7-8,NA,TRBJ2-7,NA,CASSLAGPSAVYEQYF,TGTGCCAGCAGCTTAGCCGGGCCCTCTGCGGTCTACGAGCAGTACTTC
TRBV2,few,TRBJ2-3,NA,CASRSGGTDTQYF,TGTGCCAGCAGGTCCGGCGGCACAGATACGCAGTATTTT
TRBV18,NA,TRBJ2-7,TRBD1,CASSPTTGGDEQYF,TGTGCCAGCTCACCTACGACAGGGGGCGACGAGCAGTACTTC
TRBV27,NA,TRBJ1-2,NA,CASSPRAGTQGYTF,TGTGCCAGCAGTCCCCGTGCCGGGACTCAAGGCTACACCTTC
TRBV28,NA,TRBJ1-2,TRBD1,CASRKGQADLGYTF,TGTGCCAGCCGGAAGGGACAGGCCGACCTTGGCTACACCTTC
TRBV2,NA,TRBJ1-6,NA,CASSLGGLSNSPLHF,TGTGCCAGCAGTCTTGGGGGCCTGAGTAATTCACCCCTCCACTTT
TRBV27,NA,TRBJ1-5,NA,CASSLNDYSNQPQHF,TGTGCCAGCAGTTTAAATGACTATAGCAATCAGCCCCAGCATTTT
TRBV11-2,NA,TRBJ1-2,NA,CASSPLGGYGYTF,TGTGCCAGCAGCCCCTTGGGGGGATACGGCTACACCTTC
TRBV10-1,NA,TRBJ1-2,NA,CASSTLLNPAGYTF,TGCGCCAGCAGTACTCTACTCAACCCGGCGGGCTACACCTTC
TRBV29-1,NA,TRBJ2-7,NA,CSVEAPSSYEQYF,TGCAGCGTTGAGGCACCGAGCTCCTACGAGCAGTACTTC
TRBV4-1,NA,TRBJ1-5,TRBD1,CASSQTGEGQPQHF,TGCGCCAGCAGCCAGACAGGGGAAGGTCAGCCCCAGCATTTT